This note documents a single T cell receptor (beta chain) sequence. Its specificity is not known. Researchers tagged individual cDNA molecules with unique molecular identifiers. TCRdb re-analysed the 5' RACE reads in MiXCR, keeping a single row per CDR3 protein. There are about 39,000 distinct CDR3 sequences in the sample; 7.1% occur only once, and under 5% lies in the top ten. This sample was included in a study of early T cells in non-severe SARS-CoV-2 infection. Study-wide context: Sequencing input comprised bulk RNA from unsorted whole blood; chain pairing was not available.

Germline loops: CDR1 SGHRS, CDR2 YFSETQ. The CDR3 runs 14 residues. V gave up 5 bases and J gave up 5 bases, with 14 bases separating them. Findings and caveats of the study: Private and CD4 specificities were missed by VDJdb matching, skewed to anti-spike CD8.

The source of this sequence is an adult who was a healthcare worker with PCR-confirmed SARS-CoV-2 infection or an uninfected control (not recorded which). The chain links TRBV5-1 to TRBJ2-1, with D possibly matching TRBD2 (7 bases). Sequencing used whole blood. CDR3 loop: CASRAGGRDNEQFF. CDR3 sequence (DNA): TGCGCCAGCAGAGCCGGGGGGCGGGACAATGAGCAGTTCTTC.